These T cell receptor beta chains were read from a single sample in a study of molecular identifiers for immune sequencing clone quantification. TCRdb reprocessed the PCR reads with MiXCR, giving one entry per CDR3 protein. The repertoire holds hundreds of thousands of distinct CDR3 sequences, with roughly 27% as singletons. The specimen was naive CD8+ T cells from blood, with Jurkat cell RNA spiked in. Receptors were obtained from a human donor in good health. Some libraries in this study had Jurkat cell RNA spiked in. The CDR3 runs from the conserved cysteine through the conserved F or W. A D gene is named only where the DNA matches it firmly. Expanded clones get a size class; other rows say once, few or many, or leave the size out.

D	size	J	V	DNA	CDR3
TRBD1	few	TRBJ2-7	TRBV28	TGTGCCAGCAGTTTATGGGGGACAGGGGTCTACGAGCAGTACTTC	CASSLWGTGVYEQYF
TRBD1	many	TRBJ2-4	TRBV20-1	TGCAGTGCTAGCTGGGGACAGGGGCTAGCCAAAAACATTCAGTACTTC	CSASWGQGLAKNIQYF
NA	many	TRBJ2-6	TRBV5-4	TGTGCCAGCAGCCGAAGTCCCAAAGGGGGGGCCAACGTCCTGACTTTC	CASSRSPKGGANVLTF
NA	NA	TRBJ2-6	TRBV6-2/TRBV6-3	TGTGCCAGCAGGATGGACGGAAGCTCTGGGGCCAACGTCCTGACTTTC	CASRMDGSSGANVLTF
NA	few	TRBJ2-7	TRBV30	TGTGCCTGGAGTTTTGGGACGCCTGAATCCTACGAGCAGTACTTC	CAWSFGTPESYEQYF
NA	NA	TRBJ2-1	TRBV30	TGTGCCTGGAGTTACGGGGTTGCCGATGAGCAGTTCTTC	CAWSYGVADEQFF
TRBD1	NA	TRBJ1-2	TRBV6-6	TGTGCCAGCAGGTTACGCCCGGGAGGTGACAGGGGCGCGGGCTACACCTTC	CASRLRPGGDRGAGYTF
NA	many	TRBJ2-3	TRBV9	TGTGCCAGCAGCGTAGCGAGTAGCGGTAGCGATACGCAGTATTTT	CASSVASSGSDTQYF
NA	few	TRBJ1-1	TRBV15	TGTGCCACCAGCAGGCCTGGTTCGCACTCGAACACTGAAGCTTTCTTT	CATSRPGSHSNTEAFF
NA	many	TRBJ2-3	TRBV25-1	TGTGCCAGCAGTGAAACTTGGGTCCATACGCAGTATTTT	CASSETWVHTQYF
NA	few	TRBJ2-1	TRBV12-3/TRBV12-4	TGTGCCAGCAGCCCTGAGGGGAGAGAGCAGTTCTTC	CASSPEGREQFF
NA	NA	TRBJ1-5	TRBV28	TGTGCCAGCAGTTTACCGGATTTGTTTCAGCCCCAGCATTTT	CASSLPDLFQPQHF
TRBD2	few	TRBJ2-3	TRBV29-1	TGCAGCGTCCCTGGGGCGGGAGGGTCAGATACGCAGTATTTT	CSVPGAGGSDTQYF
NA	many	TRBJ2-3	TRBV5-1	TGCGCCAGCAGCTTGGCCGGGCTGGAGGCGGATACGCAGTATTTT	CASSLAGLEADTQYF
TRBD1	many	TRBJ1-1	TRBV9	TGTGCCAGTACTGGGGGAACAGGGGGCACTGAAGCTTTCTTT	CASTGGTGGTEAFF
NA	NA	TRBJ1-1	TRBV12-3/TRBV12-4	TGTGCCAGCAGTTTAGCCTACTCGGGAGGGGGCACTGAAGCTTTCTTT	CASSLAYSGGGTEAFF
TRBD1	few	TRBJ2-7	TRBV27	TGTGCCAGCAGTGGGACAGGGGCTACAAACTACGAGCAGTACTTC	CASSGTGATNYEQYF
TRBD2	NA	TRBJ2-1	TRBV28	TGTGCCAGCAGTCTCCCCGAACTAGCGGGGCCCCCCCATGAGCAGTTCTTC	CASSLPELAGPPHEQFF
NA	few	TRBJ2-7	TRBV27	TGTGCCAGCAGTTTTAGGTCCGGCCCCATCTACGAGCAGTACTTC	CASSFRSGPIYEQYF
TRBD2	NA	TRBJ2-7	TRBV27	TGTGCCAGCAGTCCCCTGACCCGAACTAGCGGGATTAGGAACGAGCAGTACTTC	CASSPLTRTSGIRNEQYF
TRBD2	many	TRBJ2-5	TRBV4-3	TGCGCCAGCAGCCCGGGACTAGCGGGTCTCCTGGCCGAGACCCAGTACTTC	CASSPGLAGLLAETQYF
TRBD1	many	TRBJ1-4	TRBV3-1	TGTGCCAGCTCACAGGGGTTAAAGGATGAAAAACTGTTTTTT	CASSQGLKDEKLFF
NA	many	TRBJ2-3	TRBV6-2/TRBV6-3	TGTGCCAGCAGTCCGAGCGCGGGACTTTTCACAGATACGCAGTATTTT	CASSPSAGLFTDTQYF
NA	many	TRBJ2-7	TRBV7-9	TGTGCCAGCGAGGGGGGCCGAACCTACGAGCAGTACTTC	CASEGGRTYEQYF
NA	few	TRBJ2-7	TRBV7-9	TGTGCCAGCAGCGCCGCCGTTTGGGCCGCCCCCTCCTACGAGCAGTACTTC	CASSAAVWAAPSYEQYF
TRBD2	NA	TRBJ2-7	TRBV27	TGTGCCAGCAGTTATGCGGGAGGGATTTACGAGCAGTACTTC	CASSYAGGIYEQYF
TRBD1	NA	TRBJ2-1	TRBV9	TGTGCCAGCAGCCACAGAGTCCGGGACAGTTCCAATGAGCAGTTCTTC	CASSHRVRDSSNEQFF
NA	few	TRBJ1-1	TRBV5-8	TGTGCCAGCAGCTCGCCTATTCTTGGGCACACTGAAGCTTTCTTT	CASSSPILGHTEAFF
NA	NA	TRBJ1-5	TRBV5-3	TGTGCCAGCAGCTTGGCCCCGGGGTTCACCAATCAGCCCCAGCATTTT	CASSLAPGFTNQPQHF
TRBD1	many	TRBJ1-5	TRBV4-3	TGCGCCAGCAGCCAGATACAGGGGGGCAATCAGCCCCAGCATTTT	CASSQIQGGNQPQHF
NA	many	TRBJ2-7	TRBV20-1	TGCAGTGCTAGAGGGTACGGACAGAGCTACGAGCAGTACTTC	CSARGYGQSYEQYF
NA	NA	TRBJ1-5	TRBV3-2	TGTGCCAGCAGCCAATCTCATTCCCTATATCAGCCCCAGCATTTT	CASSQSHSLYQPQHF
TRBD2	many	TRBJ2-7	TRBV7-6	TGTGCCAGCAGCCCGGGCGGCGGGAGCTACGAGCAGTACTTC	CASSPGGGSYEQYF
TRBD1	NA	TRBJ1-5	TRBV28	TGTGCCAGCAGTTTCGAGACAGGGGCTAGCAATCAGCCCCAGCATTTT	CASSFETGASNQPQHF
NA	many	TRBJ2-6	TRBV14	TGTGCCAGCAGCCCCAGGTCAGGGCATCCCTCTGGGGCCAACGTCCTGACTTTC	CASSPRSGHPSGANVLTF
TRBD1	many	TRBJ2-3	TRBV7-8	TGTGCCAGCAGCCCCGAGGGACAGGGGAGGGATACGCAGTATTTT	CASSPEGQGRDTQYF
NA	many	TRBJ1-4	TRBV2	TGTGCCAGCAGTTGGCAGACCGCAACTAATGAAAAACTGTTTTTT	CASSWQTATNEKLFF
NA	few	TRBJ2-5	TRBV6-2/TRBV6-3	TGTGCCAGCAGTTACTCGGGTAGAGCAGAGACCCAGTACTTC	CASSYSGRAETQYF
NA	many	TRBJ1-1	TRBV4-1	TGCGCCAGCAGCCAAGTGAATCGAGTTGAAGCTTTCTTT	CASSQVNRVEAFF
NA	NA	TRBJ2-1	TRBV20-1	TGCAGTGCTAGAGCCCTCCGGGACGGGCCCTACAATGAGCAGTTCTTC	CSARALRDGPYNEQFF
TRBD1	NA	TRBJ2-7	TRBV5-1	TGCGCGAGCAGCAGTCGACAGGGCATCTCCTACGAGCAGTACTTC	CASSSRQGISYEQYF
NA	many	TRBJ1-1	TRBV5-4	TGTGCCAGCAGCTTGGGTCACGCGGGAACTGAAGCTTTCTTT	CASSLGHAGTEAFF